Below are 30 T cell receptor beta chains sequenced from a single sample in a study of blood T cell repertoires in COVID-19. Clones were read by immunoSEQ multiplex PCR, and TCRdb kept only the in-frame ones, dropping some. In the table there are a few hundred thousand clones, around four fifths of which are singletons. Sequenced material: PBMCs or T cells enriched from blood (not recorded which). The source is a man aged 25-40 years with acute COVID-19.

This chain links TRBV25-1 with TRBJ1-3; D is undetermined. The CDR3 covers 13 residues. V was cut by 8 bases and J by 2 bases, with 10 bases left in between. Germline loops: CDR1 MGHDK, CDR2 SYGVNS. As DNA, the CDR3 is TGTGCCAGCTCTAATGTTCCTGGAAACACCATATATTTT. Protein: CASSNVPGNTIYF.

This chain links TRBV7-6 with TRBJ2-1; 9 bases agree with TRBD1. Germline CDR1 reads SGHVS; CDR2 reads FNYEAQ. This CDR3 contains 17 residues. Trimming took 2 bases from V and 7 from J; bases not matched to a gene: 12. CDR3 amino acids: CASSLRSGTGPQNEQFF. The DNA for the CDR3 is TGTGCCAGCAGCTTAAGATCCGGGACAGGGCCCCAAAATGAGCAGTTCTTC.

The V call is TRBV11-2, the J call TRBJ1-1; D unresolved. The CDR3 is 15 amino acids. V lost 6 bases and J 1 base, leaving 15 bases between the germline ends. Germline values: CDR1 SGHAT, CDR2 FQNNGV. CDR3 protein: CASSDTSRKNTEAFF. CDR3 in DNA: TGTGCCAGCAGTGACACGAGCCGAAAGAACACTGAAGCTTTCTTT.

This chain joins TRBV5-6 and TRBJ1-6; D perhaps matches TRBD1 (6 bases). The V and J ends lost 0 bases and 7 bases respectively, with 11 bases between them. Germline lookup yields CDR1 SGHDT and CDR2 YYEEEE. This CDR3 is built from 15 residues. The CDR3 region is CASSLVVTGNSPLHF. Here the CDR3 DNA reads TGTGCCAGCAGCTTGGTGGTGACAGGCAATTCACCCCTCCACTTT. Full variable domain (missing parts from reference TRBV5-6 and TRBJ1-6): DAGVTQSPTHLIKTRGQQVTLRCSPKSGHDTVSWYQQALGQGPQFIFQYYEEEERQRGNFPDRFSGHQFPNYSSELNVNALLLGDSALYLCASSLVVTGNSPLHFGNGTRLTVT.

The CDR3 protein is CASRTDRAFEKLFF. The CDR3 region has the DNA TGCGCCAGCAGAACGGACAGGGCTTTCGAAAAACTGTTTTTT. The chain employs TRBV5-1 and TRBJ1-4; TRBD1 matches at 8 bases. The J segment lost 8 bases and the V segment lost 5 bases, leaving 8 bases of the junction unmatched. From germline, CDR1 is SGHRS and CDR2 YFSETQ. The CDR3 contains 14 residues.

The V call is TRBV18, the J call TRBJ1-1; TRBD1 matches 8 bases. CDR3 length: 17 amino acids. CDR1 is KGHSH, CDR2 LQKENI, per germline. With 3 bases clipped from V and 0 bases from J, the junction kept 9 bases outside the gene matches. The CDR3, as DNA: TGTGCCAGCTCACCCGCCGGGACAGGAAGTATGAACACTGAAGCTTTCTTT. This sequence encodes CASSPAGTGSMNTEAFF.

This clone is a singleton in its sample. The chain combines TRBV3-1 (or the pseudogene TRBV3-2) with TRBJ1-1; D is possibly TRBD1 (5 bases). The germline V gene encodes CDR1 LGHDT and CDR2 YNNKEL (reference sequence). Trimming took 0 bases from V and 6 from J, leaving 17 bases between them. The CDR3 has 16 amino acids. The CDR3, as DNA: TGTGCCAGCAGCCAAGATCTCGGGGAGGGGATCCCTGAAGCTTTCTTT. Its protein is CASSQDLGEGIPEAFF.

J is TRBJ1-1 and V is TRBV13, with D perhaps TRBD1 (6 bases). The V gene lost 2 bases and the J gene lost 5 bases, with 15 bases spanning the gap. The CDR3 consists of 15 residues. Germline lookup yields CDR1 PRHDT and CDR2 FYEKMQ (reference sequence). The CDR3 bases are TGTGCCAGCAGCTTAAGGGCAGGGAGGGGGACTGAAGCTTTCTTT. Translating it yields CASSLRAGRGTEAFF.

This clone was seen ten or more times. The chain combines TRBV7-8 with TRBJ2-3; the match to TRBD2 covers 12 bases. V was pared by 3 bases and J by 2 bases, with 3 bases of the junction left unmatched. CDR3 size: 16 residues. The V gene's germline CDR1 is SGHVS and CDR2 FQNEAQ. The CDR3 DNA is TGTGCCAGCAGCTTGTGGACTAGCGGGGCCACAGATACGCAGTATTTT. It encodes CASSLWTSGATDTQYF.

The chain recombines TRBV6-4 with TRBJ2-3; D might be TRBD2 (5 bases). This CDR3 region has 16 residues. Germline CDR1 reads MRHNA; CDR2 reads SNTAGT. V lost 5 bases, J lost 0 bases, and 15 bases lay in between. The CDR3 region is CASSMSGSPSTDTQYF. Written as DNA, the CDR3 is TGTGCCAGCAGTATGAGCGGATCCCCTAGCACAGATACGCAGTATTTT.

The chain has TRBV11-3 and TRBJ2-1; 8 bases are a match to TRBD2. Germline V gene lookup returns CDR1 SGHNT and CDR2 YENEEA. The CDR3 contains 15 residues. Germline trimming cut 0 bases from V and 6 bases from J; bases unmatched to any gene: 4. CDR3 residues: CASSLDGRVRNEQFF. CDR3 sequence (DNA): TGTGCCAGCAGCTTAGACGGGAGGGTCCGCAATGAGCAGTTCTTC.

The chain couples TRBV5-4 to TRBJ1-4; TRBD1 matches at 7 bases. J was trimmed by 4 bases and V by 4 bases; bases with no gene match: 4. Looked up from germline, CDR1 is SGHNT and CDR2 is YYREEE (reference sequence). CDR3 length: 14 amino acids. CDR3 region: CASSAGQINEKLFF. The CDR3 bases are TGTGCCAGCAGCGCGGGACAGATTAATGAAAAACTGTTTTTT.

The V and J genes are TRBV25-1 and TRBJ2-5; 10 bases map to TRBD2. Trimming took 6 bases from V and 1 from J; bases not matched to a gene: 8. The length of the CDR3 is 16 residues. From germline, CDR1 is MGHDK and CDR2 SYGVNS. The CDR3 DNA reads as TGTGCCAGCAGCCCAGGACTAGCGGCCCGCCAAGAGACCCAGTACTTC. The encoded protein is CASSPGLAARQETQYF.

The chain links TRBV9 to TRBJ2-5; 9 positions agree with TRBD2. The length of the CDR3 is 16 residues. Looked up from germline, CDR1 is SGDLS and CDR2 is YYNGEE. After removal of 0 bases from V and 5 bases from J, the junction contained 8 bases not matched to a gene. The CDR3 region is CASSVGASGIRETQYF. The DNA of the CDR3 is TGTGCCAGCAGCGTAGGGGCTAGCGGGATTCGGGAGACCCAGTACTTC.

The chain employs TRBV19 and TRBJ2-5, with TRBD1 identical over 7 bases. The V segment lost 4 bases and the J segment 5 bases; nucleotides outside the gene matches: 7. This CDR3 has 14 amino acids. Germline V gives CDR1 LNHDA, CDR2 SQIVND (reference sequence). The CDR3 sequence is CASSTHRGGETQYF. The CDR3 DNA is TGTGCCAGTAGTACTCACAGGGGCGGGGAGACCCAGTACTTC. Filled out from reference TRBV19 and TRBJ2-5, the complete variable domain reads DGGITQSPKYLFRKEGQNVTLSCEQNLNHDAMYWYRQDPGQGLRLIYYSQIVNDFQKGDIAEGYSVSREKKESFPLTVTSAQKNPTAFYLCASSTHRGGETQYFGPGTRLLVL.

The chain has TRBV7-3 and TRBJ2-7; D not certain. V dropped 11 bases and J dropped 9 bases, with 14 bases sitting between them. This CDR3 is 10 amino acids long. From germline, CDR1 is SGHTA and CDR2 FQGTGA. CDR3 bases: TGTGCCCCCGACTGCACGGGGCAGTACGTC. Residues: CAPDCTGQYV.

This rearrangement joins TRBV7-9 to TRBJ1-5, with D perhaps matching TRBD1 (6 bases). Germline CDR1 reads SEHNR; CDR2 reads FQNEAQ (reference sequence). The CDR3 length is 13 residues. The ends were cut back, 0 bases at V and 6 bases at J, with 6 bases in the middle. DNA for the CDR3: TGTGCCAGCAGCTTAGCAGGGGGTCAGCCCCAGCATTTT. It codes for CASSLAGGQPQHF.

This chain links TRBV18 with TRBJ1-1, with D maybe TRBD1 (5 bases). The V and J ends lost 6 bases and 3 bases respectively, with 11 bases between them. The germline gives CDR1 KGHSH, CDR2 LQKENI. This CDR3 has 13 residues. The CDR3 DNA sequence: TGTGCCAGCTCGCCTTCCAGGGACACTGAAGCTTTCTTT. Protein sequence: CASSPSRDTEAFF.

This chain uses TRBV7-9 with TRBJ1-6; D is undetermined. Trimming cost V 3 bases and J 9 bases, with 12 bases left between them. The CDR3 length is 14 residues. From germline, CDR1 is SEHNR and CDR2 FQNEAQ (reference sequence). The CDR3 nucleotides are TGTGCCAGCAGCTTGACAACCCCTGGTTCACCCCTCCACTTT. It translates to CASSLTTPGSPLHF.

V usage is TRBV19 and J usage is TRBJ1-1; a weak D match, TRBD1 (6 bases). V lost 6 bases and J 0 bases, leaving 11 bases between the germline ends. This CDR3 region has 14 residues. Germline V gene data show CDR1 as LNHDA and CDR2 as SQIVND (reference sequence). CDR3 protein: CASRTQGMNTEAFF. In DNA, the CDR3 is TGTGCCAGTAGGACACAGGGCATGAACACTGAAGCTTTCTTT.

CDR3 DNA: TGTGCCAGCAGCCCCGGGACACACTCCTACAATGAGCAGTTCTTC. Amino acids: CASSPGTHSYNEQFF. The chain couples TRBV11-3 to TRBJ2-1, with D maybe TRBD1 (6 bases). V was cut by 5 bases and J by 0 bases, with 11 bases left in between. CDR1 and CDR2 (germline): SGHNT, YENEEA. This CDR3 spans 15 amino acids.

The gene calls are TRBV3-1 (or the pseudogene TRBV3-2) and TRBJ1-2, with 7 bases that match TRBD1. J gave up 3 bases and V 2 bases, and 6 bases lay outside the gene matches. CDR3 length: 15 amino acids. Germline V lookup: CDR1 LGHDT, CDR2 YNNKEL (reference sequence). The CDR3 DNA follows: TGTGCCAGCAGCCAAACACAGGGGCGCGACTATGGCTACACCTTC. It yields the protein CASSQTQGRDYGYTF.

This sequence joins TRBV4-2 and TRBJ1-2; 8 bases fit TRBD1. V was clipped by 0 bases and J by 7 bases; unmatched bases: 16. Germline CDR1 and CDR2: LGHNA and YNFKEQ. CDR3 length equals 18 residues. Written as DNA, the CDR3 is TGTGCCAGCAGCCAAGAGGGGGTTGCAGGGGGCGCCTTGAGTGGCTACACCTTC. This encodes CASSQEGVAGGALSGYTF.

The rearrangement joins TRBV24-1 to TRBJ2-2; TRBD2 agrees at 12 bases. The V and J ends lost 4 bases and 6 bases, in that order; junction bases with no gene match: 17. The CDR3 covers 20 residues. The germline CDR1 and CDR2 sequences are KGHDR and SFDVKD. The CDR3 coding sequence is TGTGCCACCAGTGACACCGGGACAGGTTCTAGCGGGAGGGCCTCCGGGGAGCTGTTTTTT. This codes for CATSDTGTGSSGRASGELFF.

The chain joins TRBV6-2 or TRBV6-3 to TRBJ2-7; D ambiguous. Germline-derived CDR1 and CDR2 are MNHEY and SVGEGT. V lost 6 bases and J lost 1, with 13 bases in between. CDR3 length: 14 residues. The CDR3 spells CASSPDRGSYEQYV. Here the CDR3 DNA reads TGTGCCAGCAGCCCCGATCGAGGTTCCTACGAGCAGTACGTC.

This chain links TRBV7-8 with TRBJ2-5; TRBD1 agrees at 7 bases. The CDR3 extends over 14 amino acids. Germline V gene data show CDR1 as SGHVS and CDR2 as FQNEAQ. The V gene end was trimmed by 3 bases and the J gene end by 3 bases; junction bases not matched to a gene: 4. CDR3 sequence reads: CASSFRGTEETQYF. The CDR3, as DNA: TGTGCCAGCAGCTTTCGAGGGACAGAAGAGACCCAGTACTTC.

The chain has TRBV19 and TRBJ1-2; TRBD1 agrees at 7 bases. Germline CDR1 and CDR2: LNHDA and SQIVND (reference sequence). CDR3 length equals 14 residues. The V gene end was trimmed by 7 bases and the J gene end by 6 bases; junction bases not matched to a gene: 11. The CDR3 DNA is TGTGCCAGTAAACCCACCCCAGGGGGGAATGGCTACACCTTC. As protein: CASKPTPGGNGYTF.

The CDR3 nucleotides read TGTGCCAGTAGTATCAACAGGGGGGAAAAACTGTTTTTT. It is translated as CASSINRGEKLFF. V gene TRBV19 combines with J gene TRBJ1-4; 8 nucleotides align to TRBD1. Germline V CDR1 and CDR2: LNHDA, SQIVND (reference sequence). Unmatched junction bases numbered 2, after V lost 3 bases and J lost 8 bases. The CDR3 covers 13 residues.

The chain joins TRBV7-2 to TRBJ2-1; TRBD2 matches at 10 bases. The germline gives CDR1 SGHTA, CDR2 FQGNSA. The CDR3 is made up of 16 amino acids. Trimming at V came to 0 bases and at J to 4 bases, leaving 3 bases not matched to a gene. CDR3 DNA: TGTGCCAGCAGCTTAGCGGTTAGCGGGGGGTACAATGAGCAGTTCTTC. It codes for CASSLAVSGGYNEQFF.

V gene TRBV6-6 combines with J gene TRBJ2-7; the match to TRBD2 covers 7 bases. The CDR3 sequence is 14 residues long. V dropped 6 bases and J dropped 2; count of bases not matched to a gene: 7. Germline V gene sequence: CDR1 MNHNY, CDR2 SVGAGI (reference sequence). CDR3 DNA: TGTGCCAGCAGGCTATCTAGCGGTGCCTACGAGCAGTACGTC. The encoded protein is CASRLSSGAYEQYV.